The TCR beta chain under discussion was sequenced for a study of blood T cell repertoires in COVID-19. Grouping used clinical history reported by participants in a survey and questionnaire. Clones were sequenced by immunoSEQ multiplex PCR, and TCRdb holds only the in-frame ones, with some missing. The sample carries approximately 210,000 clones, more than 70% recorded once. There are 13 residues in the CDR3. V lost 5 bases to trimming and J lost 1 base; unmatched junction nucleotides: 4. The germline CDR1 and CDR2 sequences are SQVTM and ANQGSEA. The source is a man under 40 with acute COVID-19. This rearrangement joins TRBV29-1 to TRBJ1-1; 7 nucleotides agree with TRBD1. The sequenced sample was PBMCs or T cells enriched from blood (not recorded which). This CDR3 reads CSVTRGQNTEAFF. The CDR3 nucleotides are TGCAGCGTTACAAGGGGGCAGAACACTGAAGCTTTCTTT.